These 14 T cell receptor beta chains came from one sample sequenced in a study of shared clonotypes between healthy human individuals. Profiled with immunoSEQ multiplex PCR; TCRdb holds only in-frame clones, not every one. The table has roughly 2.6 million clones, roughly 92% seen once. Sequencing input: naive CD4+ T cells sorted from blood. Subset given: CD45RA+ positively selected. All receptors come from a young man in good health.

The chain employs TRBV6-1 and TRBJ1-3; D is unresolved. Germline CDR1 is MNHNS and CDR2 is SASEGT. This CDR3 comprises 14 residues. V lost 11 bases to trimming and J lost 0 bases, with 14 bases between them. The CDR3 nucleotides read TGTGCCGGTGGGTTGGAGAGCTCTGGAAACACCATATATTTT. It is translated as CAGGLESSGNTIYF.

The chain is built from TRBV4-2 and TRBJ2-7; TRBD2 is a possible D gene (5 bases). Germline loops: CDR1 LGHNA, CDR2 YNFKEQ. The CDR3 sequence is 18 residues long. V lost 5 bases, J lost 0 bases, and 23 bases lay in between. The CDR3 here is CASSLVGLERSFSYEQYF. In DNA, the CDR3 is TGTGCCAGCAGCTTAGTCGGGTTAGAGCGGTCCTTCTCCTACGAGCAGTACTTC.

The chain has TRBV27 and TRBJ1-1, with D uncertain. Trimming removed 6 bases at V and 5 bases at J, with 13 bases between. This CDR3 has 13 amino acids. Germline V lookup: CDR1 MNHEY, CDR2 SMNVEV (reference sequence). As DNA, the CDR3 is TGTGCCAGCAGCCCGAGGAGCGGAACTGAAGCTTTCTTT. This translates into CASSPRSGTEAFF.

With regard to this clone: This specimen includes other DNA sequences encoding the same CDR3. CDR3 DNA: TGTGCCTGGAGTGCCAGGGATGAGCAGTTCTTC. It encodes CAWSARDEQFF. The chain recombines TRBV30 with TRBJ2-1; TRBD1 might be the D (5 bases). The CDR3 contains 11 residues. Germline V gene lookup returns CDR1 GTSNPN and CDR2 SVGIG (reference sequence). V shed 1 base and J shed 8 bases, with 6 bases lying between them.

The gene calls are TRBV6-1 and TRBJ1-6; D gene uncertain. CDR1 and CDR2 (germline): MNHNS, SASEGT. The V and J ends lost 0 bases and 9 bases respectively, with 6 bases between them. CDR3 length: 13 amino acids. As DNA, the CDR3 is TGTGCCAGCAGTGAAGCGGCGGTTTCACCCCTCCACTTT. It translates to CASSEAAVSPLHF.

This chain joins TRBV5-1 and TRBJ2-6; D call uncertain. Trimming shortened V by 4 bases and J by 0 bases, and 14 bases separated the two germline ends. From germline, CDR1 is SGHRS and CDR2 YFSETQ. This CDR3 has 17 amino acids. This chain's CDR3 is CASSPSQGPSGANVLTF. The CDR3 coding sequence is TGCGCCAGCAGCCCGAGTCAAGGCCCCTCTGGGGCCAACGTCCTGACTTTC.

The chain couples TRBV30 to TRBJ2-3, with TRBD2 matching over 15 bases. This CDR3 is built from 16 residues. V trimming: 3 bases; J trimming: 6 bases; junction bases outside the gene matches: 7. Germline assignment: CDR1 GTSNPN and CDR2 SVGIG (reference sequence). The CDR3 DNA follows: TGTGCCTGGAGCGTAGGGACTAGCGGGAGGATTGATACGCAGTATTTT. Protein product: CAWSVGTSGRIDTQYF.

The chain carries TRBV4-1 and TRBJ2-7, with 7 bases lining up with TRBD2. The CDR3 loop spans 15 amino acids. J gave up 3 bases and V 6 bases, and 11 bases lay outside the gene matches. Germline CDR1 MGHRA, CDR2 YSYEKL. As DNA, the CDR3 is TGCGCCAGCAGGGAGGCTAGCGGAAATCTCTACGAGCAGTACTTC. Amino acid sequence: CASREASGNLYEQYF.

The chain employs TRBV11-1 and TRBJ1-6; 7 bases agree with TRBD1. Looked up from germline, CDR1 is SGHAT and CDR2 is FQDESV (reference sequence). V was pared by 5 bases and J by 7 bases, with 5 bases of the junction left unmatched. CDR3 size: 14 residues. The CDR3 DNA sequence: TGTGCCAGCAGCGACAGGGTTGGCAATTCACCCCTCCACTTT. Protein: CASSDRVGNSPLHF.

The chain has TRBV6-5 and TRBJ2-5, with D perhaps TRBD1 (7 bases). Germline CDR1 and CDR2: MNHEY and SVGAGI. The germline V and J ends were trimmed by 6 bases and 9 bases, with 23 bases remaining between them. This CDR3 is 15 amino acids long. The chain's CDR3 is CASRPQGGLALAQYF. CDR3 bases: TGTGCCAGCAGGCCGCAGGGGGGCCTAGCTTTGGCCCAGTACTTC.

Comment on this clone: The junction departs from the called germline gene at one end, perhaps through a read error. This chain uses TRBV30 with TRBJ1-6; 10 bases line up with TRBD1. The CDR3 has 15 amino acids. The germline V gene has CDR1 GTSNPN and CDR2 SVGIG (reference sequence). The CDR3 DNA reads TGTGCGTGGAAGCTGACCGGGACAGGGGTCTCACCCCTCCACTTT. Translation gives CAWKLTGTGVSPLHF.

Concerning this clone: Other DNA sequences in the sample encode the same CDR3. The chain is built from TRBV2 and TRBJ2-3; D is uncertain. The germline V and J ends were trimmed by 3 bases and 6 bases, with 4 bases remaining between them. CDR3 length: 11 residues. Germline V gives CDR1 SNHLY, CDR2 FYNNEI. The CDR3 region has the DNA TGTGCCAGCAGTGAGCGGGATACGCAGTATTTT. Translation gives CASSERDTQYF.

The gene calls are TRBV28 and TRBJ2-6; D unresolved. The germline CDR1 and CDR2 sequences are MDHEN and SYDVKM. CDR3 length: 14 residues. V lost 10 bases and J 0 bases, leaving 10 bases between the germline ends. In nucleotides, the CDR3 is TGTGCCACCTCCGCGTCCTCTGGGGCCAACGTCCTGACTTTC. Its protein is CATSASSGANVLTF.

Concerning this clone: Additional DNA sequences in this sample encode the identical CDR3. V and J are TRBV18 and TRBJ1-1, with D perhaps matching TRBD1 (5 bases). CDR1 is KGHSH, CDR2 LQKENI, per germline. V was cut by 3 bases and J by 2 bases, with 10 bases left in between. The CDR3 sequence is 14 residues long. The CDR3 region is CASSPLRENTEAFF. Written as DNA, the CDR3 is TGTGCCAGCTCACCCCTCAGGGAAAACACTGAAGCTTTCTTT.